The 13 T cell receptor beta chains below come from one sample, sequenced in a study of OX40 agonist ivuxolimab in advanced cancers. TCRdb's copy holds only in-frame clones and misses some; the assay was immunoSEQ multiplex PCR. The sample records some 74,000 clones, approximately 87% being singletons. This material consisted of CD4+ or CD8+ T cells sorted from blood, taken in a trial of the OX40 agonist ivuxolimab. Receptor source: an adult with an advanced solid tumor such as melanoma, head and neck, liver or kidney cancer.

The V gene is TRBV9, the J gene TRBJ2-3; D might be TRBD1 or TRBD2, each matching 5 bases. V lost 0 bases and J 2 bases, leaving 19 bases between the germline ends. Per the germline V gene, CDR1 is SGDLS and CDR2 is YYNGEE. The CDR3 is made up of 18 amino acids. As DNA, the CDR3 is TGTGCCAGCAGCGTAGGAGAGGGGTCTGGAGGTGCCACAGATACGCAGTATTTT. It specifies CASSVGEGSGGATDTQYF.

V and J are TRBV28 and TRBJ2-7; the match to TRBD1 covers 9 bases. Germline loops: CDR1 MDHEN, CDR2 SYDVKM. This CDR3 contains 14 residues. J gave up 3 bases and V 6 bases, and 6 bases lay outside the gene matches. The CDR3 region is CASRLQGAGYEQYF. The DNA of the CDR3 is TGTGCCAGCAGATTACAGGGGGCAGGCTACGAGCAGTACTTC. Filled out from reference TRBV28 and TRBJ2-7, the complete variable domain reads DVKVTQSSRYLVKRTGEKVFLECVQDMDHENMFWYRQDPGLGLRLIYFSYDVKMKEKGDIPEGYSVSREKKERFSLILESASTNQTSMYLCASRLQGAGYEQYFGPGTRLTVT.

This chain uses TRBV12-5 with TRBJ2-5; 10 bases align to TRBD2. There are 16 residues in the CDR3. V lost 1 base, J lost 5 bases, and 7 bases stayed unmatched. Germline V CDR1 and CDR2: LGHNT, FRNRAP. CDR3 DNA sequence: TGTGCTAGTGGTTTGGGGACTAGCGGCAACCCGGAGACCCAGTACTTC. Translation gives CASGLGTSGNPETQYF. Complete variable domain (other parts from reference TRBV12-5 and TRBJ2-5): DARVTQTPRHKVTEMGQEVTMRCQPILGHNTVFWYRQTMMQGLELLAYFRNRAPLDDSGMPKDRFSAEMPDATLATLKIQPSEPRDSAVYFCASGLGTSGNPETQYFGPGTRLLVL.

The CDR3 region has the DNA TGTGCCAGCAGCTCAAGGGGGGGTTCCCAGGCAGATACGCAGTATTTT. This gives the protein CASSSRGGSQADTQYF. The chain is built from TRBV7-3 and TRBJ2-3; possible D gene TRBD2, 7 bases. This CDR3 is built from 16 residues. Germline V gives CDR1 SGHTA, CDR2 FQGTGA. V was pared by 4 bases and J by 4 bases, with 18 bases between.

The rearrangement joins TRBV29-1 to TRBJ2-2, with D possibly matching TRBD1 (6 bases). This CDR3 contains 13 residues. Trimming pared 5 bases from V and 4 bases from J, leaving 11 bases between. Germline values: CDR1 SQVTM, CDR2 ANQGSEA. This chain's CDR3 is CSVFQGPTGELFF. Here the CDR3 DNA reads TGCAGCGTTTTCCAGGGGCCCACCGGGGAGCTGTTTTTT.

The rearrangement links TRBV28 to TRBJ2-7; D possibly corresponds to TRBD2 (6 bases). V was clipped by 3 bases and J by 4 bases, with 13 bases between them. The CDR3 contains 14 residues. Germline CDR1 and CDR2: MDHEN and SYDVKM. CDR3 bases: TGTGCCAGCAGTTTCGGCGGGGTTTTATACGAGCAGTACTTC. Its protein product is CASSFGGVLYEQYF.

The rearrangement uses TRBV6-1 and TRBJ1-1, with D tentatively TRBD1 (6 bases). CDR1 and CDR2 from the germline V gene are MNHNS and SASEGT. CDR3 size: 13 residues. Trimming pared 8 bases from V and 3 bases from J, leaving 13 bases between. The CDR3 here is CASSHKGDTEAFF. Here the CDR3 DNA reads TGTGCCAGCTCTCATAAGGGGGACACTGAAGCTTTCTTT.

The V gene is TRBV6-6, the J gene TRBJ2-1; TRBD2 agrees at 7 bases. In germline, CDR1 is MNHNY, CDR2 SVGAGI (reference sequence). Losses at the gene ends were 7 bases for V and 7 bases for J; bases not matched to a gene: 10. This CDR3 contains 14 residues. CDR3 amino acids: CASTPGGSWNEQFF. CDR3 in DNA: TGTGCCAGCACCCCGGGCGGGAGTTGGAATGAGCAGTTCTTC.

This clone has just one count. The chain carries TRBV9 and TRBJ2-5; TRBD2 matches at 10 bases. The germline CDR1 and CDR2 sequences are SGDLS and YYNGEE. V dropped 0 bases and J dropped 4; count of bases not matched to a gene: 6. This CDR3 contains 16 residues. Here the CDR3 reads CASSVGASGSTETQYF. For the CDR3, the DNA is TGTGCCAGCAGCGTAGGGGCTAGCGGGAGTACAGAGACCCAGTACTTC.

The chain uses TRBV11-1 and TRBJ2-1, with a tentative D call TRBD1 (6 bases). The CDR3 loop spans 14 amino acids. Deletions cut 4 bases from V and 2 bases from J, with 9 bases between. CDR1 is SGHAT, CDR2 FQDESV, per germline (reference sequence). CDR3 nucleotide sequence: TGTGCCAGCAGCTCTCAGGGGCCCTACAATGAGCAGTTCTTC. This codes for CASSSQGPYNEQFF.

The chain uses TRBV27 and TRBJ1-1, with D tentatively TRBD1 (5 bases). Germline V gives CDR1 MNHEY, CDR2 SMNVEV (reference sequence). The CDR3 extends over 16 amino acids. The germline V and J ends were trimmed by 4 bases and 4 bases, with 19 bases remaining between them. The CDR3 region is CASSSRPGFLGTEAFF. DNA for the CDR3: TGTGCCAGCAGTTCTCGCCCAGGGTTTCTCGGCACTGAAGCTTTCTTT.

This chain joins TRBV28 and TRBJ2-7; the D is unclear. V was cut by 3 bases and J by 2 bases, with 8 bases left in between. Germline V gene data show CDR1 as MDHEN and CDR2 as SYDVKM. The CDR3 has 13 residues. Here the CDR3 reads CASSLTAPYEQYF. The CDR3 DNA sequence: TGTGCCAGCAGTTTGACGGCTCCCTACGAGCAGTACTTC.

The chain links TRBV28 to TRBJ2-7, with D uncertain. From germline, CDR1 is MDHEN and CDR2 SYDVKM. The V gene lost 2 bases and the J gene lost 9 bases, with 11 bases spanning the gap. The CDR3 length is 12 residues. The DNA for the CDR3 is TGTGCCAGCAGTTTAGCACCCTTGGGGCAGTACTTC. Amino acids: CASSLAPLGQYF.